One and the same sample provided the 24 T cell receptor beta chains below, sequenced in a study of Ad26.COV2.S vaccination and SARS-CoV-2 variants. Described treatment: some 19 received Ad26.COV2.S at low or high dose, single or two shots; about 5 received placebo; per-sample allocation not given. It was on day 63 after the first vaccine or placebo injection that samples were taken. Data came from immunoSEQ multiplex PCR; TCRdb stores just in-frame clones and leaves some out. The repertoire holds some 400,000 clones, around 89% seen once, with 1.5% to 2% in the top ten. The material sequenced was peripheral blood, taken in a trial of Ad26.COV2.S vaccine versus placebo. All receptors derive from a person aged 18 to 65 who received the Ad26.COV2.S COVID-19 vaccine or a placebo.

The V gene is TRBV10-1, the J gene TRBJ1-2; 12 bases agree with TRBD1. The V segment lost 2 bases and the J segment 2 bases; nucleotides outside the gene matches: 9. The CDR3 runs 18 residues. Per the germline V gene, CDR1 is WNHNN and CDR2 is SYGVQD (reference sequence). CDR3 protein: CASSEVPGTGGGNYGYTF. The CDR3 bases are TGCGCCAGCAGTGAGGTCCCCGGGACAGGGGGCGGCAACTATGGCTACACCTTC.

This clone has more than one count but fewer than ten. This rearrangement joins TRBV6-1 to TRBJ2-6; D remains ambiguous. There are 14 residues in the CDR3. CDR1 MNHNS and CDR2 SASEGT come from the germline V gene. V was clipped by 3 bases and J by 3 bases, with 6 bases between them. The CDR3 is CASSDLSGANVLTF. The CDR3, as DNA: TGTGCCAGCAGTGACCTTAGTGGGGCCAACGTCCTGACTTTC.

This clone was counted only a few times. The rearrangement uses TRBV25-1 and TRBJ1-6; 9 bases match TRBD1. The CDR3 sequence is 15 residues long. CDR1 and CDR2 (germline): MGHDK, SYGVNS. Trimming took 5 bases from V and 6 from J; bases not matched to a gene: 5. The CDR3 sequence: CASSYSDRGNSPLHF. The CDR3 DNA reads as TGTGCCAGCAGTTACTCGGACAGGGGTAATTCACCCCTCCACTTT.

The chain uses TRBV6-5 and TRBJ1-2, with TRBD1 identical over 9 bases. From germline, CDR1 is MNHEY and CDR2 SVGAGI. CDR3 size: 14 residues. The V segment lost 5 bases and the J segment 4 bases; nucleotides outside the gene matches: 5. The CDR3 DNA sequence: TGTGCCAGCAGTAGGACAGGGGACGGCTATGGCTACACCTTC. It encodes CASSRTGDGYGYTF.

The chain recombines TRBV6-5 with TRBJ1-5; no clear D. The ends were cut back, 7 bases at V and 0 bases at J, with 13 bases in the middle. This CDR3 spans 15 amino acids. Germline CDR1 and CDR2: MNHEY and SVGAGI. CDR3: CASTSVGLSNQPQHF. CDR3 sequence (DNA): TGTGCCAGCACCTCTGTGGGCCTTAGCAATCAGCCCCAGCATTTT.

The CDR3 sequence is CASRTGFSTNTIYF. The CDR3 coding sequence is TGTGCCAGCCGGACAGGTTTCTCAACAAACACCATATATTTT. The chain joins TRBV28 to TRBJ1-3; 7 nucleotides match TRBD1. The CDR3 has 14 amino acids. The germline CDR1 and CDR2 sequences are MDHEN and SYDVKM. Trimming took 8 bases from V and 6 from J; bases not matched to a gene: 10.

The chain uses TRBV5-1 and TRBJ2-6; the D is unclear. Germline V gives CDR1 SGHRS, CDR2 YFSETQ. V shed 4 bases and J shed 1 base, with 6 bases lying between them. There are 14 residues in the CDR3. The CDR3 sequence: CASSVISGANVLTF. CDR3 bases: TGCGCCAGCAGCGTGATTTCTGGGGCCAACGTCCTGACTTTC. The full variable domain, its missing parts supplied by reference TRBV5-1 and TRBJ2-6, is KAGVTQTPRYLIKTRGQQVTLSCSPISGHRSVSWYQQTPGQGLQFLFEYFSETQRNKGNFPGRFSGRQFSNSRSEMNVSTLELGDSALYLCASSVISGANVLTFGAGSRLTVL.

The V gene is TRBV9, the J gene TRBJ2-2, with D tentatively TRBD1 (6 bases). V lost 3 bases and J 6 bases, leaving 15 bases between the germline ends. CDR3 length: 15 amino acids. Germline assignment: CDR1 SGDLS and CDR2 YYNGEE. CDR3: CASSDRVVGAGELFF. As DNA, the CDR3 is TGTGCCAGCAGCGACAGGGTTGTGGGAGCCGGGGAGCTGTTTTTT.

This clone was seen a single time. The V and J genes are TRBV30 and TRBJ2-7, with 9 nucleotides matching TRBD1. V shed 3 bases and J 4 bases; nucleotides not matched to a gene: 10. CDR1 and CDR2 (germline): GTSNPN, SVGIG (reference sequence). CDR3 length: 15 amino acids. The CDR3 sequence: CAWSGEGQGVYEQYF. The CDR3 DNA sequence: TGTGCCTGGAGCGGTGAGGGACAGGGTGTATACGAGCAGTACTTC.

Here the CDR3 DNA reads TGTGCCAGCTCACCACCTAATCCGGGGGCACGAAACACTGAAGCTTTCTTT. It specifies CASSPPNPGARNTEAFF. The chain employs TRBV18 and TRBJ1-1; possible D gene TRBD1, 6 bases. V lost 0 bases and J lost 2, with 16 bases in between. The CDR3 has 17 residues. CDR1 is KGHSH, CDR2 LQKENI, per germline. Complete variable domain (other parts from reference TRBV18 and TRBJ1-1): NAGVMQNPRHLVRRRGQEARLRCSPMKGHSHVYWYRQLPEEGLKFMVYLQKENIIDESGMPKERFSAEFPKEGPSILRIQQVVRGDSAAYFCASSPPNPGARNTEAFFGQGTRLTVV.

The chain combines TRBV28 with TRBJ1-2; the D is unclear. Trimming removed 6 bases at V and 2 bases at J, with 13 bases between. Germline V lookup: CDR1 MDHEN, CDR2 SYDVKM. This CDR3 region has 14 residues. CDR3 region: CASSPEHVNYGYTF. The CDR3 nucleotides read TGTGCCAGCAGCCCCGAACATGTCAACTATGGCTACACCTTC.

The chain has TRBV19 and TRBJ2-1; tentative D call: TRBD2 (6 bases). V was clipped by 5 bases and J by 12 bases, with 17 bases between them. Looked up from germline, CDR1 is LNHDA and CDR2 is SQIVND (reference sequence). This CDR3 contains 13 residues. CDR3 sequence (DNA): TGTGCCAGTAGTGCCCTCGGGGAGGAATGGCAGTTCTTC. Amino acid sequence: CASSALGEEWQFF.

V gene TRBV28 combines with J gene TRBJ2-7; D gene uncertain. V lost 3 bases and J 3 bases, leaving 6 bases between the germline ends. Looked up from germline, CDR1 is MDHEN and CDR2 is SYDVKM. The CDR3 extends over 12 amino acids. The CDR3 DNA follows: TGTGCCAGCAGTTTCCAAGTCTACGAGCAGTACTTC. It codes for CASSFQVYEQYF.

The chain combines TRBV6-2 or TRBV6-3 with TRBJ2-7; 7 nucleotides match TRBD1. CDR1 and CDR2 from the germline V gene are MNHEY and SVGEGT. This CDR3 comprises 16 residues. Trimming at V came to 2 bases and at J to 6 bases, leaving 13 bases not matched to a gene. CDR3 protein: CASSYPTTRQGGEQYF. CDR3 DNA: TGTGCCAGCAGTTACCCGACCACCCGACAGGGTGGCGAGCAGTACTTC.

The chain carries TRBV5-1 and TRBJ1-1; 8 bases align to TRBD1. Per the germline V gene, CDR1 is SGHRS and CDR2 is YFSETQ. The junction had 5 bases not matched to a gene; V was cut back by 0 bases and J by 4 bases. The CDR3 runs 15 residues. In DNA, the CDR3 is TGCGCCAGCAGCTTGGAAGACAGGGGAGGCACTGAAGCTTTCTTT. Amino acids: CASSLEDRGGTEAFF.

This clone was picked up a small number of times. The chain is built from TRBV13 and TRBJ2-2, with D possibly TRBD1 on 8 matching bases. The CDR3 extends over 14 amino acids. Trimming pared 5 bases from V and 5 bases from J, leaving 12 bases between. Germline assignment: CDR1 PRHDT and CDR2 FYEKMQ (reference sequence). The CDR3 loop is CASSPQGGTGELFF. DNA for the CDR3: TGTGCCAGCAGCCCACAGGGGGGGACCGGGGAGCTGTTTTTT.

The rearrangement links TRBV2 to TRBJ2-5; tentative D call: TRBD1 (6 bases). Germline values: CDR1 SNHLY, CDR2 FYNNEI. This CDR3 is 14 amino acids long. Trimming left V 9 bases short and J 6 bases short, with 20 bases between. The CDR3 region is CASLTSGGLKTQYF. CDR3 in DNA: TGTGCCAGTTTAACCAGTGGGGGCCTAAAGACCCAGTACTTC.

Points on this clone: Within the sample, other DNA sequences also encode this same CDR3. The chain uses TRBV7-2 and TRBJ2-7; D is unresolved. From germline, CDR1 is SGHTA and CDR2 FQGNSA. V dropped 0 bases and J dropped 2 bases, with 8 bases sitting between them. The CDR3 length is 14 residues. The CDR3 is CASSLAGVTYEQYF. As DNA, the CDR3 is TGTGCCAGCAGCTTAGCTGGGGTAACCTACGAGCAGTACTTC.

This chain connects TRBV27 to TRBJ1-1; D gene uncertain. The CDR3 runs 13 residues. V lost 3 bases, J lost 1 base, and 6 bases lay in between. Germline CDR1 and CDR2: MNHEY and SMNVEV (reference sequence). DNA for the CDR3: TGTGCCAGCAGTTTGAGGCCGAACACTGAAGCTTTCTTT. Its protein product is CASSLRPNTEAFF.

The rearrangement links TRBV4-1 to TRBJ1-1, with D possibly TRBD1 on 5 matching bases. From germline, CDR1 is MGHRA and CDR2 YSYEKL. The V gene lost 4 bases and the J gene lost 2 bases, with 11 bases spanning the gap. The CDR3 is made up of 14 amino acids. Here the CDR3 reads CASSLGHQNTEAFF. Written as DNA, the CDR3 is TGCGCCAGCAGCCTCGGACATCAAAACACTGAAGCTTTCTTT.

The chain links TRBV19 to TRBJ2-6; the D gene is possibly TRBD1 (5 bases). Germline V gene data show CDR1 as LNHDA and CDR2 as SQIVND (reference sequence). The CDR3 consists of 14 residues. Trimming shortened V by 1 base and J by 9 bases, and 10 bases separated the two germline ends. CDR3 nucleotides: TGTGCCAGTAGTATAGCAGGGCAGATCAACGTCCTGACTTTC. Amino acid sequence: CASSIAGQINVLTF. Combining the CDR3 with reference TRBV19 and TRBJ2-6 gives the whole variable domain DGGITQSPKYLFRKEGQNVTLSCEQNLNHDAMYWYRQDPGQGLRLIYYSQIVNDFQKGDIAEGYSVSREKKESFPLTVTSAQKNPTAFYLCASSIAGQINVLTFGAGSRLTVL.

The V gene is TRBV7-8, the J gene TRBJ2-3; the D gene is possibly TRBD2 (5 bases). The germline V gene has CDR1 SGHVS and CDR2 FQNEAQ. V lost 5 bases, J lost 5 bases, and 11 bases lay in between. The CDR3 consists of 13 residues. CDR3 residues: CASSPQLEDTQYF. The CDR3 coding sequence is TGTGCCAGCAGCCCTCAACTAGAAGATACGCAGTATTTT.

The chain has TRBV30 and TRBJ2-7; TRBD2 matches at 11 bases. This CDR3 is 15 amino acids long. Germline V gene sequence: CDR1 GTSNPN, CDR2 SVGIG (reference sequence). V was pared by 3 bases and J by 1 base, with 5 bases of the junction left unmatched. Written as DNA, the CDR3 is TGTGCCTGGAGCTTTACTAGCGGGAGATCCTACGAGCAGTACTTC. This translates into CAWSFTSGRSYEQYF.

J is TRBJ2-7 and V is TRBV7-2, with 9 bases identical to TRBD1. Germline values: CDR1 SGHTA, CDR2 FQGNSA. This CDR3 has 16 residues. Losses at the gene ends were 4 bases for V and 2 bases for J; bases not matched to a gene: 9. CDR3 nucleotide sequence: TGTGCCAGCAGCTCGGGTAAGGGGGACAGGGCCTACGAGCAGTACTTC. Residues: CASSSGKGDRAYEQYF.